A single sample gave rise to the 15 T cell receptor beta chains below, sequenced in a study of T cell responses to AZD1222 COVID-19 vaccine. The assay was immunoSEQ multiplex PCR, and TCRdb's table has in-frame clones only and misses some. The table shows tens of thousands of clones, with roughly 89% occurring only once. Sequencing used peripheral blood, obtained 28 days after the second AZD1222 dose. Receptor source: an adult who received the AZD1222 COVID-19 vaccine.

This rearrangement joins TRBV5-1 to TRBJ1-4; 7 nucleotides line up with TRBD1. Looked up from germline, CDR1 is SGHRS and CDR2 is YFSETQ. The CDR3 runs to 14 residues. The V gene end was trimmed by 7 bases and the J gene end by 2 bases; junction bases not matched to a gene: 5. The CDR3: CASRPRGTNEKLFF. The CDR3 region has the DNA TGCGCCAGCCGGCCCAGGGGGACTAATGAAAAACTGTTTTTT.

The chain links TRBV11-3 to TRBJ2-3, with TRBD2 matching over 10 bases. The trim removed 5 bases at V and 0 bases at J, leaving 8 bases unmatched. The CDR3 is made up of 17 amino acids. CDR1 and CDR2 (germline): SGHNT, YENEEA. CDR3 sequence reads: CASSPTLGLASTDTQYF. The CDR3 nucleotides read TGTGCCAGCAGCCCCACCCTGGGACTAGCGAGCACAGATACGCAGTATTTT.

The CDR3 sequence is CSASFQGNTEAFF. DNA for the CDR3: TGCAGTGCTAGTTTTCAGGGGAACACTGAAGCTTTCTTT. This sequence joins TRBV20-1 and TRBJ1-1; perhaps TRBD1 as D (5 bases). The CDR3 extends over 13 amino acids. Germline CDR1 reads DFQATT; CDR2 reads SNEGSKA (reference sequence). Trimming pared 3 bases from V and 1 base from J, leaving 9 bases between.

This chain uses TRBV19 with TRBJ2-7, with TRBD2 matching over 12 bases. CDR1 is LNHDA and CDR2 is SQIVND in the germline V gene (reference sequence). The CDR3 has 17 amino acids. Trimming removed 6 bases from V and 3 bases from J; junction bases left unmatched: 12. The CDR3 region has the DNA TGTGCCAGTAGCCGGGGACTAGCGGGTAGAGCCGACTACGAGCAGTACTTC. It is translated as CASSRGLAGRADYEQYF.

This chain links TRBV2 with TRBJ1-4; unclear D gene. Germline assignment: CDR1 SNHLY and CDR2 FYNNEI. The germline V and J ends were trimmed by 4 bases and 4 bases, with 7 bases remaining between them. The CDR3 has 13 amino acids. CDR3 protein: CASSGLGNEKLFF. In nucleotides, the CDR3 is TGTGCCAGCAGTGGGTTGGGTAATGAAAAACTGTTTTTT.

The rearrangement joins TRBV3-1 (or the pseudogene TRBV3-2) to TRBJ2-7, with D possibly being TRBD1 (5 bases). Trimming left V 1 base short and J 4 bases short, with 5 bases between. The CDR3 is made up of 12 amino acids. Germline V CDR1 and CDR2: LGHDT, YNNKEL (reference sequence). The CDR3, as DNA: TGTGCCAGCAGCCAAGCAGGGTACGAGCAGTACTTC. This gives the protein CASSQAGYEQYF.

The CDR3 DNA reads as TGTGCCAGCAGCTTAGGCGGGGCTGAAAAACTGTTTTTT. Its protein product is CASSLGGAEKLFF. The chain has TRBV7-9 and TRBJ1-4; TRBD1 is a possible D gene (5 bases). The CDR3 has 13 amino acids. V lost 1 base, J lost 7 bases, and 7 bases lay in between. Germline V gene sequence: CDR1 SEHNR, CDR2 FQNEAQ (reference sequence).

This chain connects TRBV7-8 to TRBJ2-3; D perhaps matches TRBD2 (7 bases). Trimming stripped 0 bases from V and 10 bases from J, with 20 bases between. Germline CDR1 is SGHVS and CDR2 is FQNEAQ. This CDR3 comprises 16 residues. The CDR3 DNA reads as TGTGCCAGCAGCTTAGCGAAAGGGGGTGGCACTAGCGCGCAGTATTTT. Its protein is CASSLAKGGGTSAQYF.

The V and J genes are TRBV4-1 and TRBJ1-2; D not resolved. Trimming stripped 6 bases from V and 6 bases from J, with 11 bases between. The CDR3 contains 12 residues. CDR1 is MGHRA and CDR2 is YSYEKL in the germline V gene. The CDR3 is CASRNSADGYTF. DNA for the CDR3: TGCGCCAGCAGAAACAGCGCGGATGGCTACACCTTC.

The CDR3 sequence is CASSQDVSGHLITYEQYF. The CDR3, as DNA: TGCGCCAGCAGCCAAGATGTCTCGGGCCACTTGATTACCTACGAGCAGTACTTC. J is TRBJ2-7 and V is TRBV4-1; no firm D call. The CDR3 is made up of 18 amino acids. Per the germline V gene, CDR1 is MGHRA and CDR2 is YSYEKL. The V end lost 0 bases, the J end lost 2 bases, and 20 bases lay between the germline ends.

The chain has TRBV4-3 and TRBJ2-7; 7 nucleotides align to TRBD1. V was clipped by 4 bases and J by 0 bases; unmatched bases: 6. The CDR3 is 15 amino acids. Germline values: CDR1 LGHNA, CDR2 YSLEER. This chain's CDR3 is CASSPHRDSSYEQYF. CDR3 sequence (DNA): TGCGCCAGCAGCCCACACCGGGACAGCTCCTACGAGCAGTACTTC.

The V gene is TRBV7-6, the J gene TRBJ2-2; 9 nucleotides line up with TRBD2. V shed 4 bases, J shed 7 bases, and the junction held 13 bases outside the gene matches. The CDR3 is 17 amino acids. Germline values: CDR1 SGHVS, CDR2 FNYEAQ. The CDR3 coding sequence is TGTGCCAGCAGCTCTACCCCGCGGGGGGGCGGGAGCGGGGAGCTGTTTTTT. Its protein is CASSSTPRGGGSGELFF.

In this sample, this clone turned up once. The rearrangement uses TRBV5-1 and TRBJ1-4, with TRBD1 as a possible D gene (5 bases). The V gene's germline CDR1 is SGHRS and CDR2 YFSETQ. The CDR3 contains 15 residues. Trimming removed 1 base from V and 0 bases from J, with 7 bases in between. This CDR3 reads CASSLQGATNEKLFF. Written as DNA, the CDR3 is TGCGCCAGCAGCTTGCAGGGTGCAACTAATGAAAAACTGTTTTTT. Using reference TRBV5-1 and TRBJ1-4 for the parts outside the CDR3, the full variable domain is KAGVTQTPRYLIKTRGQQVTLSCSPISGHRSVSWYQQTPGQGLQFLFEYFSETQRNKGNFPGRFSGRQFSNSRSEMNVSTLELGDSALYLCASSLQGATNEKLFFGSGTQLSVL.

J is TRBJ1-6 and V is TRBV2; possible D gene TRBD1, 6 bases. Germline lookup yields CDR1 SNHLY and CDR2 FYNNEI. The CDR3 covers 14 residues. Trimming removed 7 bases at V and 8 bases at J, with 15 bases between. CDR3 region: CASNIQGRDSPLHF. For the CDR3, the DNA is TGTGCCAGCAATATACAGGGCAGAGATTCACCCCTCCACTTT. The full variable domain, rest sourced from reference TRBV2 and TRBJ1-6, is EPEVTQTPSHQVTQMGQEVILRCVPISNHLYFYWYRQILGQKVEFLVSFYNNEISEKSEIFDDQFSVERPDGSNFTLKIRSTKLEDSAMYFCASNIQGRDSPLHFGNGTRLTVT.

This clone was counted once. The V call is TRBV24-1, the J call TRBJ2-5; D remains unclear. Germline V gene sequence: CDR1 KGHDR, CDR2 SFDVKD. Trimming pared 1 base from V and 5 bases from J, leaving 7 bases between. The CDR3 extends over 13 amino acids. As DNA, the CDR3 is TGTGCCACCAGTGATTTCCGGAGCGAGACCCAGTACTTC. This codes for CATSDFRSETQYF.